This T cell receptor beta chain was recovered during a study of human T cells and chemical hapten exposure. TCRdb analysed the RACE reads with MiXCR anew, one entry per CDR3 protein. The data hold around 45,000 distinct CDR3 sequences, with about 3.5% observed a single time. Time point defined: healthy volunteer bleed at 6 weeks. The study extracted total RNA from unfractionated whole blood. This clonotype was found many times. CDR1 is SEHNR and CDR2 is FQNEAQ in the germline V gene (reference sequence). This CDR3 contains 17 residues. The V gene end was trimmed by 3 bases and the J gene end by 5 bases; junction bases not matched to a gene: 11.

This chain links TRBV7-9 with TRBJ2-2; 8 positions agree with TRBD2. The TCR was taken from a human donor in good health. Some clones in this sample may be carry-over from other donors' samples. Material for sequencing was whole blood. CDR3 residues: CASSFPGTREVTGELFF. CDR3 DNA sequence: TGTGCCAGCAGCTTTCCCGGGACTAGAGAGGTGACCGGGGAGCTGTTTTTT.